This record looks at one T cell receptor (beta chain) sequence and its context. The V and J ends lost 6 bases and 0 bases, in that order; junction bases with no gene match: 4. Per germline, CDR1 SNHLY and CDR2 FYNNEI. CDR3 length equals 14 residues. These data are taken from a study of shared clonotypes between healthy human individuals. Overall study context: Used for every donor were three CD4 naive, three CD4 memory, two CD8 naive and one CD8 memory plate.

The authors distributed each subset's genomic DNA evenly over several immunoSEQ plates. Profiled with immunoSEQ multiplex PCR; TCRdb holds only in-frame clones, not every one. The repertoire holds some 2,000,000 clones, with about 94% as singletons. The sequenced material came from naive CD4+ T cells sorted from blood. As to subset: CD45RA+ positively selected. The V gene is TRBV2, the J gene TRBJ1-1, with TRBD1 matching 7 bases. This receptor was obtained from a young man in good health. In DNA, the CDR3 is TGTGCCAGCAGAGCCGGGACAGTGAACACTGAAGCTTTCTTT. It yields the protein CASRAGTVNTEAFF. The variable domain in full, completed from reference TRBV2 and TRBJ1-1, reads EPEVTQTPSHQVTQMGQEVILRCVPISNHLYFYWYRQILGQKVEFLVSFYNNEISEKSEIFDDQFSVERPDGSNFTLKIRSTKLEDSAMYFCASRAGTVNTEAFFGQGTRLTVV.